This is a list of T cell receptor beta chains from one sample in a study of cytomegalovirus exposure and HLA in healthy donors. TCRdb's table, derived via immunoSEQ multiplex PCR, lists solely in-frame clones and lacks some. The sample holds 150,000 to 200,000 clones; more than 70% are singletons and the top ten take roughly 4.7%. Sequencing used PBMCs. The receptors here all came from a woman between 45 and 65 years old in good health and CMV-seropositive. Both conserved end residues are part of each CDR3. The order of the fields is clone size, V gene, J gene, D gene, CDR3 DNA, CDR3 protein. The D gene is left open where the match is weak. Clone sizes are given selectively: once, few, many, or a class where the clone is expanded.

abundance: .
v_gene: TRBV30
j_gene: TRBJ1-4
d_gene: TRBD1
CDR3nt: TGTGCCTGGAGAGGTCCGACAGGGTCTAATGAAAAACTGTTTTTT
CDR3aa: CAWRGPTGSNEKLFF

abundance: .
v_gene: TRBV25-1
j_gene: TRBJ2-1
d_gene: TRBD2
CDR3nt: TGTGCCAGCAGTGAGGGGGGGGACTCTTGGGATGAGCAGTTCTTC
CDR3aa: CASSEGGDSWDEQFF

abundance: once
v_gene: TRBV28
j_gene: TRBJ2-1
d_gene: TRBD2
CDR3nt: TGTGCCAGCTTGACTAGCGGGAGCCTTAAGGAGCAGTTCTTC
CDR3aa: CASLTSGSLKEQFF

abundance: .
v_gene: TRBV7-2
j_gene: TRBJ1-2
d_gene: TRBD1
CDR3nt: TGTGCCAGCAGCTTGCGGGAGGGGGCGGGCTATGGCTACACCTTC
CDR3aa: CASSLREGAGYGYTF

abundance: .
v_gene: TRBV10-3
j_gene: TRBJ1-2
d_gene: .
CDR3nt: TGTGCCATCAGTGAGCCGGACAGTACGGAAACTAACTATGGCTACACCTTC
CDR3aa: CAISEPDSTETNYGYTF

abundance: .
v_gene: TRBV25-1
j_gene: TRBJ2-7
d_gene: .
CDR3nt: TGTGCCAGCAGTGACCCGAACCGGCGCCCGAGGGAGCAGTACTTC
CDR3aa: CASSDPNRRPREQYF

abundance: .
v_gene: TRBV18
j_gene: TRBJ1-1
d_gene: .
CDR3nt: TGTGCCAGCTCACCATCGAGGACAGCGAACACTGAAGCTTTCTTT
CDR3aa: CASSPSRTANTEAFF

abundance: .
v_gene: TRBV25-1
j_gene: TRBJ2-7
d_gene: .
CDR3nt: TGTGCCAGCAGGACCGGACACTCCTACGAGCAGTACTTC
CDR3aa: CASRTGHSYEQYF

abundance: .
v_gene: TRBV5-4
j_gene: TRBJ1-3
d_gene: TRBD1
CDR3nt: TGTGCCAGCAGCAGGACAGGGACCTCTGGAAACACCATATATTTT
CDR3aa: CASSRTGTSGNTIYF

abundance: .
v_gene: TRBV29-1
j_gene: TRBJ2-1
d_gene: TRBD2
CDR3nt: TGCAGCGCGGGCCCGGGACTAGAAAACAATGAGCAGTTCTTC
CDR3aa: CSAGPGLENNEQFF

abundance: .
v_gene: TRBV4-2
j_gene: TRBJ2-3
d_gene: .
CDR3nt: TGTGCCAGCAGCCCATCATCGCGGGGCACAGATACGCAGTATTTT
CDR3aa: CASSPSSRGTDTQYF

abundance: .
v_gene: TRBV7-3
j_gene: TRBJ2-7
d_gene: TRBD1
CDR3nt: TGTGCCAGCAGCTTAAACAGGGGCTCCTACGAGCAGTACTTC
CDR3aa: CASSLNRGSYEQYF

abundance: .
v_gene: TRBV29-1
j_gene: TRBJ2-1
d_gene: .
CDR3nt: TGCAGCGTTGCTAGACCCGGCGGTGAGCAGTTCTTC
CDR3aa: CSVARPGGEQFF

abundance: .
v_gene: TRBV10-3
j_gene: TRBJ2-1
d_gene: .
CDR3nt: TGTGCCATCACCAGCGGCTCCTACAATGAGCAGTTCTTC
CDR3aa: CAITSGSYNEQFF

abundance: .
v_gene: TRBV5-1
j_gene: TRBJ1-2
d_gene: .
CDR3nt: TGCGCCAGCAGACCAGACCAGGGGAGGGATGGCTACACCTTC
CDR3aa: CASRPDQGRDGYTF

abundance: .
v_gene: TRBV5-1
j_gene: TRBJ2-3
d_gene: TRBD2
CDR3nt: TGCGCCAGCAGCTACACTAGCGGGAGATTTTTAGATACGCAGTATTTT
CDR3aa: CASSYTSGRFLDTQYF

abundance: .
v_gene: TRBV2
j_gene: TRBJ1-1
d_gene: .
CDR3nt: TGTGCCAGCAGTTCAACAGGGAGTGTAGGCACTGAAGCTTTCTTT
CDR3aa: CASSSTGSVGTEAFF

abundance: .
v_gene: TRBV30
j_gene: TRBJ2-1
d_gene: TRBD2
CDR3nt: TGTGCCTGGGCGGCGGGGGTGCTTTTCTTC
CDR3aa: CAWAAGVLFF

abundance: .
v_gene: TRBV28
j_gene: TRBJ2-7
d_gene: TRBD1
CDR3nt: TGTGCCAGCAGGGGGCAGGGGGCCTCATATGAGCAGTACTTC
CDR3aa: CASRGQGASYEQYF

abundance: .
v_gene: TRBV2
j_gene: TRBJ2-3
d_gene: .
CDR3nt: TGTGCCAGCAGTGAAGCGTATGAGGGAGGTACGCAGTATTTT
CDR3aa: CASSEAYEGGTQYF

abundance: .
v_gene: TRBV2
j_gene: TRBJ1-5
d_gene: .
CDR3nt: TGTGCCAGCGAAGGAGGGAGCAATCAGCCCCAGCATTTT
CDR3aa: CASEGGSNQPQHF

abundance: once
v_gene: TRBV28
j_gene: TRBJ2-1
d_gene: .
CDR3nt: TGTGCCAGCAGTTTATTGGCCACGCCCCAGTTCTTC
CDR3aa: CASSLLATPQFF

abundance: few
v_gene: TRBV9
j_gene: TRBJ2-5
d_gene: TRBD2
CDR3nt: TGTGCCAGCAGCGGGCTTAGCGGGGAACCTCGGGAGACCCAGTACTTC
CDR3aa: CASSGLSGEPRETQYF

abundance: once
v_gene: TRBV4-3
j_gene: TRBJ2-7
d_gene: .
CDR3nt: TGCGCCAGCAGCCAAGATCAAGGGAGCGAGCAGTACTTC
CDR3aa: CASSQDQGSEQYF

abundance: .
v_gene: TRBV2
j_gene: TRBJ2-7
d_gene: .
CDR3nt: TGTGCCAGCAAAAAGGACACGCAGTCCTACGAGCAGTACTTC
CDR3aa: CASKKDTQSYEQYF

abundance: .
v_gene: TRBV28
j_gene: TRBJ2-1
d_gene: .
CDR3nt: TGTGCCAGCAGTACCCCCGCCGGGAGTGGGTACAATGAGCAGTTCTTC
CDR3aa: CASSTPAGSGYNEQFF

abundance: .
v_gene: TRBV5-5
j_gene: TRBJ2-5
d_gene: .
CDR3nt: TGTGCCAGCAGCTTGGCGCAGGGGACAGAGACCCAGTACTTC
CDR3aa: CASSLAQGTETQYF

abundance: once
v_gene: TRBV4-3
j_gene: TRBJ1-5
d_gene: .
CDR3nt: TGCGCCAGCAGCCAAGTAGGCGGGGGTCAGCCCCAGCATTTT
CDR3aa: CASSQVGGGQPQHF

abundance: .
v_gene: TRBV7-3
j_gene: TRBJ1-2
d_gene: .
CDR3nt: TGTGCCAGCAGCTTAATTGCAGGGCTCAACTATGGCTACACCTTC
CDR3aa: CASSLIAGLNYGYTF

abundance: once
v_gene: TRBV30
j_gene: TRBJ2-7
d_gene: .
CDR3nt: TGTGCCTGGAGCGGAGGGCCCGGGGAGCAGTACTTC
CDR3aa: CAWSGGPGEQYF

abundance: .
v_gene: TRBV4-2
j_gene: TRBJ2-7
d_gene: TRBD1
CDR3nt: TGTGCCAGCAGCCAAGAGGACCATAGACAGGGAGCCTACGAGCAGTACTTC
CDR3aa: CASSQEDHRQGAYEQYF

abundance: .
v_gene: TRBV7-8
j_gene: TRBJ2-1
d_gene: .
CDR3nt: TGTGCCAGCACCTCTAGGGGTACTAATTACAATGAGCAGTTCTTC
CDR3aa: CASTSRGTNYNEQFF

abundance: .
v_gene: TRBV9
j_gene: TRBJ2-1
d_gene: TRBD1
CDR3nt: TGTGCCAGCAGCGCCAGGGACAGTGGGAGTTCCTCCTACAATGAGCAGTTCTTC
CDR3aa: CASSARDSGSSSYNEQFF

abundance: .
v_gene: TRBV9
j_gene: TRBJ2-5
d_gene: .
CDR3nt: TGTGCCAGCTCCTGGGGAGCGGAAGAGACCCAGTACTTC
CDR3aa: CASSWGAEETQYF

abundance: .
v_gene: TRBV7-2
j_gene: TRBJ2-5
d_gene: TRBD2
CDR3nt: TGTGCCAGCAGCCCACGGGCCAGCGGGGGGCCCCCCCTCGGGACCCAGTACTTC
CDR3aa: CASSPRASGGPPLGTQYF

abundance: few
v_gene: TRBV27
j_gene: TRBJ2-1
d_gene: .
CDR3nt: TGTGCCAGCACCTCTCAGAGCGGACCTTACAATGAGCAGTTCTTC
CDR3aa: CASTSQSGPYNEQFF

abundance: .
v_gene: TRBV6-6
j_gene: TRBJ1-1
d_gene: .
CDR3nt: TGTGCCAGCATTCAACAGGGGAACACTGAAGCTTTCTTT
CDR3aa: CASIQQGNTEAFF

abundance: .
v_gene: TRBV19
j_gene: TRBJ2-7
d_gene: TRBD1
CDR3nt: TGTGCCAGTAGTATGACAGGGACAGGACGGGACGAGCAGTACTTC
CDR3aa: CASSMTGTGRDEQYF

abundance: .
v_gene: TRBV6-5
j_gene: TRBJ1-2
d_gene: .
CDR3nt: TGTGCCAGCAGTTACGGCGGGGTCTATGGCTACACCTTC
CDR3aa: CASSYGGVYGYTF

abundance: few
v_gene: TRBV7-9
j_gene: TRBJ2-6
d_gene: .
CDR3nt: TGTGCCAGCAGCTTAGGGAGAGACTCTGGGGCCAACGTCCTGACTTTC
CDR3aa: CASSLGRDSGANVLTF

abundance: few
v_gene: TRBV10-3
j_gene: TRBJ2-3
d_gene: .
CDR3nt: TGTGCCATCAGCCGACAAGAAAGCACAGATACGCAGTATTTT
CDR3aa: CAISRQESTDTQYF

abundance: .
v_gene: TRBV11-1
j_gene: TRBJ2-4
d_gene: TRBD2
CDR3nt: TGTGCCAGCAGGAGCCCACTAGCGGGGTTAGCCAAAAACATTCAGTACTTC
CDR3aa: CASRSPLAGLAKNIQYF

abundance: .
v_gene: TRBV19
j_gene: TRBJ1-4
d_gene: TRBD1
CDR3nt: TGTGCCAGTAGTATGGGGGGACAGCTTAATGAAAAACTGTTTTTT
CDR3aa: CASSMGGQLNEKLFF

abundance: few
v_gene: TRBV10-3
j_gene: TRBJ2-5
d_gene: TRBD1
CDR3nt: TGTGCCATCAGTGATCGACAGGGAAAAGAGACCCAGTACTTC
CDR3aa: CAISDRQGKETQYF

abundance: .
v_gene: TRBV28
j_gene: TRBJ1-1
d_gene: .
CDR3nt: TGTGCCAGCAGCTCCAGGGGGAACACTGAAGCTTTCTTT
CDR3aa: CASSSRGNTEAFF

abundance: .
v_gene: TRBV6-1
j_gene: TRBJ2-6
d_gene: .
CDR3nt: TGTGCCAGCAACGGCGGATACTCTGGGGCCAACGTCCTGACTTTC
CDR3aa: CASNGGYSGANVLTF

abundance: .
v_gene: TRBV5-4
j_gene: TRBJ2-7
d_gene: TRBD2
CDR3nt: TGTGCCAGCAGCTTGGGGCTAGCGGGATTCTACGAGCAGTACTTC
CDR3aa: CASSLGLAGFYEQYF

abundance: .
v_gene: TRBV19
j_gene: TRBJ1-1
d_gene: TRBD1
CDR3nt: TGTGCCAGTAGTATAATGGGACAGACTGAAGCTTTCTTT
CDR3aa: CASSIMGQTEAFF

abundance: .
v_gene: TRBV5-4
j_gene: TRBJ2-1
d_gene: TRBD2
CDR3nt: TGTGCCAGCAGCTTGGAACTAGCGGAATACAATGAGCAGTTCTTC
CDR3aa: CASSLELAEYNEQFF

abundance: .
v_gene: TRBV7-8
j_gene: TRBJ2-3
d_gene: .
CDR3nt: TGTGCCAGCAGCCCTACCACGGGGGACGGTGGGACAGATACGCAGTATTTT
CDR3aa: CASSPTTGDGGTDTQYF

abundance: once
v_gene: TRBV10-3
j_gene: TRBJ2-7
d_gene: TRBD1
CDR3nt: TGTGCCATCAGTCCTGGACAGGATCCGCACGAGCAGTACTTC
CDR3aa: CAISPGQDPHEQYF

abundance: .
v_gene: TRBV5-1
j_gene: TRBJ1-1
d_gene: .
CDR3nt: TGCGCCAGCAGCTTGGGGGTCGAGGGAGGCACTGAAGCTTTCTTT
CDR3aa: CASSLGVEGGTEAFF

abundance: .
v_gene: TRBV10-3
j_gene: TRBJ2-1
d_gene: TRBD2
CDR3nt: TGTGCCATCAGTGAGTCGCTAGCGGGAATGAATGAGCAGTTCTTC
CDR3aa: CAISESLAGMNEQFF

abundance: .
v_gene: TRBV6-1
j_gene: TRBJ1-2
d_gene: .
CDR3nt: TGTGCCAGCAGCTCGACAGGCTCTTACGGCTACACCTTC
CDR3aa: CASSSTGSYGYTF

abundance: .
v_gene: TRBV5-6
j_gene: TRBJ2-5
d_gene: TRBD2
CDR3nt: TGTGCCAGCAGCCCAATAGCGGGAGAGGAGACCCAGTACTTC
CDR3aa: CASSPIAGEETQYF

abundance: .
v_gene: TRBV6-6
j_gene: TRBJ2-3
d_gene: .
CDR3nt: TGTGCCAGCAGTTTTCAGGGCCGCCTTACAGATACGCAGTATTTT
CDR3aa: CASSFQGRLTDTQYF

abundance: few
v_gene: TRBV27
j_gene: TRBJ2-7
d_gene: .
CDR3nt: TGTGCCAGCGCGCCCCGACAGGCATCCTACGAGCAGTACTTC
CDR3aa: CASAPRQASYEQYF